A selection of T cell receptor beta chains follows, all from one sample in a study of monozygotic twins with cystic fibrosis. Some clones are missing from TCRdb's copy, which holds only in-frame ones; the method was immunoSEQ multiplex PCR. The sample carries about 30,000 clones, around nine tenths recorded once. Sequenced material: blood. Source of these receptors: a girl aged 2 to 10 with cystic fibrosis. CDR3s include the opening cysteine and the closing phenylalanine or tryptophan. The D gene is left open where the match is weak. A row's size may be missing; if present it is once, few, many or a size class.

j_gene: TRBJ1-5
d_gene: TRBD1
abundance: once
v_gene: TRBV12-5
CDR3aa: CASGRGQGIQPQHF
CDR3nt: TGTGCTAGTGGGCGGGGACAGGGGATTCAGCCCCAGCATTTT

j_gene: TRBJ1-1
d_gene: NA
abundance: NA
v_gene: TRBV5-6
CDR3aa: CASSFPGNTEAFF
CDR3nt: TGTGCCAGCAGCTTCCCAGGGAACACTGAAGCTTTCTTT

j_gene: TRBJ1-2
d_gene: NA
abundance: NA
v_gene: TRBV19
CDR3aa: CASSICGGYGYTF
CDR3nt: TGTGCCAGTAGTATATGTGGGGGGTATGGCTACACCTTC

j_gene: TRBJ2-3
d_gene: TRBD2
abundance: NA
v_gene: TRBV5-1
CDR3aa: CASRKQRGVSTDTQYF
CDR3nt: TGCGCCAGCAGGAAACAGCGGGGGGTGAGCACAGATACGCAGTATTTT

j_gene: TRBJ1-5
d_gene: TRBD1
abundance: NA
v_gene: TRBV30
CDR3aa: CALGQDLNSNQPQHF
CDR3nt: TGTGCCTTGGGACAGGACCTTAATAGCAATCAGCCCCAGCATTTT

j_gene: TRBJ2-5
d_gene: NA
abundance: NA
v_gene: TRBV6-5
CDR3aa: CASMNGGRQETQYF
CDR3nt: TGTGCCAGCATGAACGGGGGGCGACAAGAGACCCAGTACTTC

j_gene: TRBJ2-1
d_gene: TRBD1
abundance: NA
v_gene: TRBV6-5
CDR3aa: CASSPDRGPINEQFF
CDR3nt: TGTGCCAGCAGCCCTGACAGGGGCCCTATCAATGAGCAGTTCTTC

j_gene: TRBJ1-4
d_gene: NA
abundance: NA
v_gene: TRBV4-1
CDR3aa: CASSQTGQQHEKLFF
CDR3nt: TGCGCCAGCAGCCAGACAGGACAACAACATGAAAAACTGTTTTTT

j_gene: TRBJ1-6
d_gene: NA
abundance: NA
v_gene: TRBV7-9
CDR3aa: CASSLAGDNSPLHF
CDR3nt: TGTGCCAGCAGCTTAGCGGGGGATAATTCACCCCTCCACTTT

j_gene: TRBJ2-2
d_gene: TRBD2
abundance: NA
v_gene: TRBV6-1
CDR3aa: CASRRGKTGELFF
CDR3nt: TGTGCCAGCAGGCGGGGGAAAACCGGGGAGCTGTTTTTT

j_gene: TRBJ2-3
d_gene: TRBD2
abundance: NA
v_gene: TRBV9
CDR3aa: CASSVSNGTSVITDTQYF
CDR3nt: TGTGCCAGCAGCGTCTCAAACGGGACTAGCGTTATCACAGATACGCAGTATTTT

j_gene: TRBJ1-1
d_gene: NA
abundance: NA
v_gene: TRBV5-1
CDR3aa: CASRLHRVGTEAFF
CDR3nt: TGCGCCAGCAGATTACACAGGGTGGGCACTGAAGCTTTCTTT

j_gene: TRBJ1-3
d_gene: NA
abundance: NA
v_gene: TRBV15
CDR3aa: CATSRAADSSGNTIYF
CDR3nt: TGTGCCACCAGCAGAGCTGCCGACAGCTCTGGAAACACCATATATTTT

j_gene: TRBJ1-3
d_gene: NA
abundance: NA
v_gene: TRBV5-6
CDR3aa: CASSLGRDISGNTIYF
CDR3nt: TGTGCCAGCAGCTTGGGCAGGGACATCTCTGGAAACACCATATATTTT

j_gene: TRBJ2-7
d_gene: NA
abundance: once
v_gene: TRBV14
CDR3aa: CASSQDRATNYEQYF
CDR3nt: TGTGCCAGCAGCCAAGATCGGGCAACTAACTACGAGCAGTACTTC

j_gene: TRBJ2-1
d_gene: TRBD2
abundance: NA
v_gene: TRBV19
CDR3aa: CASSMPGGGAINEQFF
CDR3nt: TGTGCCAGTAGTATGCCTGGCGGGGGGGCCATTAATGAGCAGTTCTTC

j_gene: TRBJ2-1
d_gene: NA
abundance: NA
v_gene: TRBV5-8
CDR3aa: CASDRPRSYNEQFF
CDR3nt: TGTGCCAGTGATAGACCTCGCTCCTACAATGAGCAGTTCTTC

j_gene: TRBJ1-2
d_gene: NA
abundance: NA
v_gene: TRBV7-2
CDR3aa: CASSLITEATF
CDR3nt: TGTGCCAGCAGCTTAATTACGGAAGCCACCTTC

j_gene: TRBJ2-2
d_gene: TRBD1
abundance: NA
v_gene: TRBV30
CDR3aa: CAWSVAGGGGELFF
CDR3nt: TGTGCCTGGAGTGTGGCAGGGGGCGGAGGGGAGCTGTTTTTT

j_gene: TRBJ1-2
d_gene: NA
abundance: NA
v_gene: TRBV5-1
CDR3aa: CASSLGTAGGGYTF
CDR3nt: TGCGCCAGCAGCTTGGGGACAGCCGGCGGTGGCTACACCTTC

j_gene: TRBJ1-2
d_gene: NA
abundance: few
v_gene: TRBV20-1
CDR3aa: CWTRNYGYTF
CDR3nt: TGCTGGACACGAAACTATGGCTACACCTTC

j_gene: TRBJ2-3
d_gene: NA
abundance: NA
v_gene: TRBV9
CDR3aa: CASSVVAGAGTDTQYF
CDR3nt: TGTGCCAGCAGCGTAGTTGCTGGGGCAGGTACAGATACGCAGTATTTT

j_gene: TRBJ2-7
d_gene: NA
abundance: NA
v_gene: TRBV7-8
CDR3aa: CASSPGTRGQYF
CDR3nt: TGTGCCAGCAGCCCCGGGACTCGCGGGCAGTACTTC

j_gene: TRBJ1-1
d_gene: NA
abundance: NA
v_gene: TRBV6-1
CDR3aa: CASSEAGRGPEAFF
CDR3nt: TGTGCCAGCAGTGAAGCGGGCAGGGGACCTGAAGCTTTCTTT

j_gene: TRBJ2-3
d_gene: NA
abundance: NA
v_gene: TRBV7-8
CDR3aa: CASSSGPAVDTQYF
CDR3nt: TGTGCCAGCAGCTCCGGACCAGCGGTGGATACGCAGTATTTT

j_gene: TRBJ1-2
d_gene: NA
abundance: NA
v_gene: TRBV29-1
CDR3aa: CSVESAGTYYGYTF
CDR3nt: TGCAGCGTTGAATCGGCAGGGACCTACTATGGCTACACCTTC

j_gene: TRBJ2-1
d_gene: NA
abundance: NA
v_gene: TRBV2
CDR3aa: CASSVVTYNEQFF
CDR3nt: TGTGCCAGCAGTGTGGTTACCTACAATGAGCAGTTCTTC

j_gene: TRBJ2-5
d_gene: NA
abundance: once
v_gene: TRBV29-1
CDR3aa: CSVEDAGGGLYF
CDR3nt: TGCAGCGTTGAAGATGCCGGTGGAGGACTGTACTTC

j_gene: TRBJ1-5
d_gene: NA
abundance: NA
v_gene: TRBV30
CDR3aa: CASSTGATLGGNQPQHF
CDR3nt: TGTGCCTCGAGCACAGGAGCAACCCTAGGAGGCAATCAGCCCCAGCATTTT

j_gene: TRBJ2-7
d_gene: NA
abundance: NA
v_gene: TRBV20-1
CDR3aa: CSARKDYEQYF
CDR3nt: TGCAGTGCTAGGAAGGACTACGAGCAGTACTTC

j_gene: TRBJ1-5
d_gene: TRBD1
abundance: NA
v_gene: TRBV6-7
CDR3aa: CASSPRDRGSQPQHF
CDR3nt: TGTGCCAGCAGCCCCCGGGACAGGGGCAGTCAGCCCCAGCATTTT

j_gene: TRBJ1-4
d_gene: TRBD1
abundance: NA
v_gene: TRBV25-1
CDR3aa: CASRTQGFGEKLFF
CDR3nt: TGTGCCAGCAGGACACAGGGGTTCGGTGAAAAACTGTTTTTT